Listed here are 10 T cell receptor beta chains from one sample, sequenced in a study of post-analysis software for immune sequencing data. Study conclusions and caveats: Patients carried several TRBV segments more frequently than controls did, and TRBV5-6, TRBV5-1 and TRBV20-1 were among them.

TCR beta libraries were prepared from cDNA with unique molecular identifiers. MiXCR was run by TCRdb on the PCR reads, yielding one entry per CDR3 protein. The table records about 430,000 distinct CDR3 sequences, 35% to 45% of them present only once. Their antigens remain unidentified. Sequencing input: blood. These TCRs come from a girl aged 2-10 years with multiple sclerosis.

The chain is built from TRBV20-1 and TRBJ2-2, with 7 positions matching TRBD1. Trimming cost V 3 bases and J 4 bases; bases outside gene matches: 8. This CDR3 is 15 amino acids long. Germline lookup yields CDR1 DFQATT and CDR2 SNEGSKA (reference sequence). For the CDR3, the DNA is TGCAGTGCTAGGGTTGACAGGGCGCTCACCGGGGAGCTGTTTTTT. Amino acid sequence: CSARVDRALTGELFF.

This clonotype was found a few times. CDR3 residues: CASSFQTQLTDTQYF. In DNA, the CDR3 is TGCGCCAGCAGCTTCCAGACGCAGCTCACAGATACGCAGTATTTT. This chain links TRBV5-1 with TRBJ2-3; D gene unclear. The CDR3 totals 15 residues. From germline, CDR1 is SGHRS and CDR2 YFSETQ. The ends were cut back, 2 bases at V and 2 bases at J, with 12 bases in the middle.

The V call is TRBV2, the J call TRBJ2-3; 13 bases align to TRBD2. With V trimmed by 6 bases and J by 5 bases, 2 bases remained unmatched. In germline, CDR1 is SNHLY, CDR2 FYNNEI. The CDR3 contains 14 residues. CDR3 DNA sequence: TGTGCCAGCAGAGGGACTAGCGGGGTAGATACGCAGTATTTT. Translating gives CASRGTSGVDTQYF.

This clonotype was seen only a few times. The chain is built from TRBV9 and TRBJ2-1, with D perhaps matching TRBD1 or TRBD2 (5 bases each). This CDR3 is built from 15 residues. V shed 0 bases and J shed 4 bases, with 11 bases lying between them. Germline CDR1 and CDR2: SGDLS and YYNGEE. In DNA form, the CDR3 reads TGTGCCAGCAGCGTAGTAGGGGAGTTGTACAATGAGCAGTTCTTC. Amino acids: CASSVVGELYNEQFF. Together with reference TRBV9 and TRBJ2-1, the CDR3 gives the full variable domain: DSGVTQTPKHLITATGQRVTLRCSPRSGDLSVYWYQQSLDQGLQFLIQYYNGEERAKGNILERFSAQQFPDLHSELNLSSLELGDSALYFCASSVVGELYNEQFFGPGTRLTVL.

V and J are TRBV5-1 and TRBJ2-5; unclear D gene. The J call is doubtful: the DNA matches TRBJ2-7 better. This CDR3 spans 15 amino acids. CDR1 SGHRS and CDR2 YFSETQ come from the germline V gene. The CDR3 nucleotides read TGCGCCAGCAGCCCCAACATAGACCTCCTCTACGAGCAGTACTTC. Translation gives CASSPNIDLLYEQYF.

The chain combines TRBV7-2 with TRBJ1-2; tentative D call: TRBD1 (6 bases). V was pared by 5 bases and J by 9 bases, with 10 bases between. This CDR3 comprises 11 residues. Per the germline V gene, CDR1 is SGHTA and CDR2 is FQGNSA. The CDR3: CASSPRGSYTF. In nucleotides, the CDR3 is TGTGCCAGCAGCCCCAGGGGAAGCTACACCTTC.

V gene TRBV28 combines with J gene TRBJ2-2, with D unclear. V was cut by 4 bases and J by 0 bases, with 12 bases left in between. CDR3 size: 16 residues. Germline loops: CDR1 MDHEN, CDR2 SYDVKM. CDR3 sequence: CASSYWAIANTGELFF. The CDR3 region has the DNA TGTGCCAGCAGTTACTGGGCGATAGCGAACACCGGGGAGCTGTTTTTT.

This clonotype has a handful of counts. The chain is built from TRBV12-3 or TRBV12-4 and TRBJ1-2; tentatively, D is TRBD1 (5 bases). The CDR3 has 15 residues. Between the trimmed V and J ends, which lost 4 bases and 4 bases, there was a span of 16 bases. This chain's CDR3 is CASSSPGHKTYGYTF. CDR3 DNA: TGTGCCAGCAGTTCCCCCGGACACAAAACCTATGGCTACACCTTC.

DNA for the CDR3: TGTGCCAGCAGTTTATCGTTCCAGGCTCCCTACGAGCAGTACTTC. Residues: CASSLSFQAPYEQYF. The rearrangement joins TRBV27 to TRBJ2-7, with D unclear. This CDR3 contains 15 residues. Germline loops: CDR1 MNHEY, CDR2 SMNVEV (reference sequence). Trimming removed 0 bases from V and 2 bases from J, with 11 bases in between.

This chain connects TRBV29-1 to TRBJ1-1; perhaps TRBD1 as D (5 bases). The V gene lost 4 bases and the J gene lost 0 bases, with 9 bases spanning the gap. Germline lookup yields CDR1 SQVTM and CDR2 ANQGSEA. CDR3 length equals 13 residues. Here the CDR3 DNA reads TGCAGCGTTGTCGGGACGGTGAACACTGAAGCTTTCTTT. It codes for CSVVGTVNTEAFF.